This is a list of T cell receptor beta chains from one sample in a study of PD-1 blockade in classical Hodgkin lymphoma. Generated by immunoSEQ multiplex PCR, the TCRdb table keeps only in-frame clones and is missing some. Of 110,000 or so clones listed, about 88% are singletons. Source: peripheral blood mononuclear cells (PBMCs), taken before the second cycle of nivolumab. These TCRs come from a human donor with classical Hodgkin lymphoma. Both conserved end residues are part of each CDR3. Fields, in order: CDR3 length, D gene, clone size, J gene, V gene, CDR3 DNA, CDR3 protein. A D gene is named only where the DNA matches it firmly. The size field is filled for only some rows; it gives once, few, many or a size class.

20	NA	NA	TRBJ2-5	TRBV21-1	TGTGCCAGCAGCAAAATGCCGAGGGTGGTGGGACGGGAGGATTGTGAGACCCAGTACTTC	CASSKMPRVVGREDCETQYF
12	NA	NA	TRBJ1-6	TRBV28	TGTGCCAGCAGTTTACCGACAACACCCCTCCACTTT	CASSLPTTPLHF
16	TRBD2	NA	TRBJ2-2	TRBV30	TGTGCCTGGAGCAGGCGTCTAGCGGAAAACACCGGGGAGCTGTTTTTT	CAWSRRLAENTGELFF
17	TRBD1	NA	TRBJ1-4	TRBV5-5	TGTGCCAGCAGCCAGAGGGGATTGACAGGGGGCAATGAAAAACTGTTTTTT	CASSQRGLTGGNEKLFF
17	TRBD2	NA	TRBJ2-1	TRBV28	TGTGCCAGCAGTTTAGGGCTCGGCGCGGGAGATCGGAATGAGCAGTTCTTC	CASSLGLGAGDRNEQFF
18	TRBD2	NA	TRBJ2-1	TRBV5-4	TGTGCCAGCAGCGGTTCCGGGACTAGCGGGAGTTTCTACAATGAGCAGTTCTTC	CASSGSGTSGSFYNEQFF
19	NA	NA	TRBJ2-6	TRBV5-1	TGCGCCAGCAATCTCAGGGGGAGGGGCCCTAGCTCTGGGGCCAACGTCCTGACTTTC	CASNLRGRGPSSGANVLTF
9	NA	NA	TRBJ2-7	TRBV9	TGTGAGGGCGGCTACGAGCAGTACTTC	CEGGYEQYF
15	NA	NA	TRBJ1-2	TRBV5-1	TGCGCCAGCACCCCGGGTAACGGAGGATCTTATGGCTACACCTTC	CASTPGNGGSYGYTF
15	TRBD1	NA	TRBJ1-2	TRBV27	TGTGCCAGCAGTTACGACCGAGGACAGGTTCGAGGCTACACCTTC	CASSYDRGQVRGYTF
14	NA	NA	TRBJ2-7	TRBV4-1	TGCGCCAGCAGCCCTGGAGGAAGCTACTACGAGCAGTACTTC	CASSPGGSYYEQYF
13	TRBD2	few	TRBJ2-7	TRBV19	TGTGCCAGTACCCCGGGGGGGGAGTACGAGCAGTACTTC	CASTPGGEYEQYF
18	NA	NA	TRBJ1-6	TRBV30	TGTGCCTGGAGCGGAGGGGCAGGGTGGTACATTTCTAATTCACCCCTCCACTTT	CAWSGGAGWYISNSPLHF
16	NA	few	TRBJ2-7	TRBV4-1	TGCGCCAGCAGCCGAAAGTCCGGGTACGGAGACTACGAGCAGTACTTC	CASSRKSGYGDYEQYF
13	NA	NA	TRBJ2-3	TRBV27	TGTGCCAGCAGTTTGACTAGCACAGATACGCAGTATTTT	CASSLTSTDTQYF
15	NA	NA	TRBJ2-7	TRBV6-1	TGTGCCAGCAGTAACCCCATGGCGACTAGCTACGAGCAGTACTTC	CASSNPMATSYEQYF
14	TRBD1	NA	TRBJ2-5	TRBV2	TGTGCCAGCAGCTATAGGGGGCTACAAGAGACCCAGTACTTC	CASSYRGLQETQYF
14	TRBD1	NA	TRBJ2-3	TRBV10-2	TGCGCCAGCAGTACAGGGGGAGGCACAGATACGCAGTATTTT	CASSTGGGTDTQYF
16	NA	NA	TRBJ1-3	TRBV21-1	TGTGCCAGCCTAAAGACAGGGGAAAGCTCTGGAAACACCATATATTTT	CASLKTGESSGNTIYF
13	NA	NA	TRBJ2-1	TRBV7-7	TGTGCCAGCAGCTTAACAGAGCACAATGAGCAGTTCTTC	CASSLTEHNEQFF
17	NA	NA	TRBJ1-1	TRBV11-3	TGTGCCAGCAGCTTAGATTCCGGGACAACACCGCCCACTGAAGCTTTCTTT	CASSLDSGTTPPTEAFF
15	NA	NA	TRBJ2-2	TRBV19	TGTGCCAGTAGTGCCGGCCCGGGTAACACCGGGGAGCTGTTTTTT	CASSAGPGNTGELFF
14	NA	NA	TRBJ1-1	TRBV5-1	TGCGCCAGCAGCTTGGCCGGGACGAACACTGAAGCTTTCTTT	CASSLAGTNTEAFF
16	TRBD1	few	TRBJ1-4	TRBV5-1	TGCGCCAGCAGCATGGCCCCGACAGGGACTAATGAAAAACTGTTTTTT	CASSMAPTGTNEKLFF
16	NA	NA	TRBJ2-1	TRBV28	TGTGCCAGCAGTTTTGGGGGTAGGGATCAAGGGAGTGAGCAGTTCTTC	CASSFGGRDQGSEQFF
15	TRBD1	once	TRBJ1-2	TRBV5-4	TGTGCCAGCAGCTTTCCGGGACAGGGGGTTGGTGGCTACACCTTC	CASSFPGQGVGGYTF
15	NA	NA	TRBJ2-3	TRBV15	TGTGCCACCAGCAGAGGTCAGGGAGCCACAGATACGCAGTATTTT	CATSRGQGATDTQYF
15	TRBD1	NA	TRBJ2-2	TRBV6-5	TGTGCCAGCAGTTACTCCGAGGGGGCGGCCGGGGAGCTGTTTTTT	CASSYSEGAAGELFF
14	TRBD1	NA	TRBJ1-1	TRBV9	TGTGCCAGCAGCGCGGACAGGGGGGACACTGAAGCTTTCTTT	CASSADRGDTEAFF
14	NA	NA	TRBJ2-3	TRBV19	TGTGCCAGTAGCACCACGGGGGGCGACGGTACGCAGTATTTT	CASSTTGGDGTQYF
14	NA	NA	TRBJ2-2	TRBV5-4	TGTGCCAGCAGCTTCCACGTAGCGGCTGGGGAGCTGTTTTTT	CASSFHVAAGELFF
13	NA	NA	TRBJ2-7	TRBV7-9	TGTGCCAGCAGCTTACTTCCCGATTACGAGCAGTACTTC	CASSLLPDYEQYF
12	TRBD2	NA	TRBJ2-7	TRBV30	TGTGCCTGGAGTCGGCGGGAGTACGAGCAGTACTTC	CAWSRREYEQYF